The 26 T cell receptor beta chains below come from one sample, sequenced in a study of neoadjuvant anti-PD-1 for oral cavity cancer (dated by TCRdb to 2020 to 2022). The receptor library was made with the immunoSEQ multiplex PCR assay. As stored in TCRdb, this immuneACCESS dataset retains in-frame rearrangements with V and J assigned. A fraction of the clones does not appear; measured against another copy, unresolved V genes explain less than half of the discrepancy, and the remainder lacks a known reason. The sample has over 10,000 clones on record, 65% to 75% of them singletons. The top ten constitute roughly 2.1% of the sample. The sample's time point label is to be understood as: before neoadjuvant nivolumab. The sequencing here drew on PBMCs, taken before nivolumab (anti-PD-1) treatment. The receptors were sampled from a person between 35 and 79 years old with oral cavity squamous cell carcinoma.

The chain has TRBV5-6 and TRBJ1-2, with unresolved D. The V gene's germline CDR1 is SGHDT and CDR2 YYEEEE. The length of the CDR3 is 12 residues. Trimming took 1 base from V and 8 from J, leaving 9 bases between them. CDR3 loop: CASSLTERGYTF. CDR3 sequence (DNA): TGTGCCAGCAGCTTGACGGAACGGGGCTACACCTTC.

The rearrangement uses TRBV20-1 and TRBJ1-2; D is unclear. This CDR3 contains 10 residues. V lost 3 bases to trimming and J lost 3 bases, with 2 bases between them. Germline V gene lookup returns CDR1 DFQATT and CDR2 SNEGSKA (reference sequence). The CDR3 region is CSARDYGYTF. The CDR3 region has the DNA TGCAGTGCTAGGGACTATGGCTACACCTTC.

This chain uses TRBV7-9 with TRBJ1-1, with D perhaps TRBD1 (5 bases). Trimming cost V 5 bases and J 4 bases, with 8 bases left between them. CDR3 length: 12 amino acids. The germline gives CDR1 SEHNR, CDR2 FQNEAQ (reference sequence). Here the CDR3 reads CASSQRGTEAFF. CDR3 nucleotide sequence: TGTGCCAGCAGCCAAAGGGGCACTGAAGCTTTCTTT.

CDR3 protein: CASSLAFNTEAFF. The CDR3, as DNA: TGTGCCAGCAGCTTGGCCTTCAACACTGAAGCTTTCTTT. The genes are TRBV5-6 and TRBJ1-1; D not resolved. V was shortened by 0 bases and J by 2 bases, with 5 bases between the two germline ends. CDR3 length: 13 amino acids. Germline CDR1 is SGHDT and CDR2 is YYEEEE.

This chain joins TRBV7-3 and TRBJ2-7; TRBD2 matches at 7 bases. Germline trimming cut 2 bases from V and 3 bases from J; bases unmatched to any gene: 7. Germline V lookup: CDR1 SGHTA, CDR2 FQGTGA. This CDR3 is 15 amino acids long. CDR3 in amino acids: CASSLGPSGNYEQYF. Written as DNA, the CDR3 is TGTGCCAGCAGCTTAGGCCCTAGCGGAAACTACGAGCAGTACTTC.

This chain joins TRBV29-1 and TRBJ1-4; tentative D call: TRBD1 (5 bases). The CDR3 contains 15 residues. Between the trimmed V and J ends, which lost 1 base and 5 bases, there was a span of 14 bases. From germline, CDR1 is SQVTM and CDR2 ANQGSEA. CDR3 residues: CSVEVVDTVNEKLFF. The CDR3 DNA follows: TGCAGCGTTGAAGTAGTGGACACCGTAAATGAAAAACTGTTTTTT.

The chain has TRBV27 and TRBJ1-5, with 8 bases identical to TRBD1. The V gene's germline CDR1 is MNHEY and CDR2 SMNVEV (reference sequence). This CDR3 contains 16 residues. After removal of 5 bases from V and 7 bases from J, the junction contained 13 bases not matched to a gene. The CDR3, as DNA: TGTGCCAGCAGTCCTTCCGCGGGACAGGTAGTACAGCCCCAGCATTTT. Its translation: CASSPSAGQVVQPQHF.

This chain links TRBV7-8 with TRBJ2-7, with D possibly being TRBD2 (6 bases). The germline V gene encodes CDR1 SGHVS and CDR2 FQNEAQ. The length of the CDR3 is 16 residues. Trimming removed 1 base at V and 0 bases at J, with 13 bases between. As DNA, the CDR3 is TGTGCCAGCAGCTTAGTGGCCGGGAGCCCCTCCTACGAGCAGTACTTC. Translation: CASSLVAGSPSYEQYF.

The rearrangement joins TRBV5-6 to TRBJ1-6; D is unclear. This CDR3 has 16 amino acids. V dropped 0 bases and J dropped 8 bases, with 15 bases sitting between them. Germline assignment: CDR1 SGHDT and CDR2 YYEEEE. The CDR3 region is CASSLDSGSTDSPLHF. The CDR3 DNA reads as TGTGCCAGCAGCTTGGACTCGGGCTCTACGGATTCACCCCTCCACTTT.

The J gene is TRBJ1-5, the V gene TRBV2; the D is unclear. V lost 6 bases and J lost 1, with 7 bases in between. The CDR3 has 13 residues. CDR1 and CDR2 (germline): SNHLY, FYNNEI. CDR3 bases: TGTGCCAGCAGCGGATACAGCAATCAGCCCCAGCATTTT. It is translated as CASSGYSNQPQHF.

The chain carries TRBV9 and TRBJ1-1; 12 bases are shared with TRBD1. There are 16 residues in the CDR3. The germline CDR1 and CDR2 sequences are SGDLS and YYNGEE. The junction had 5 bases not matched to a gene; V was cut back by 4 bases and J by 1 base. The CDR3 is CASSLGTGGANTEAFF. The CDR3 bases are TGTGCCAGCAGCCTGGGGACAGGGGGCGCGAACACTGAAGCTTTCTTT. Combining the CDR3 with reference TRBV9 and TRBJ1-1 gives the whole variable domain DSGVTQTPKHLITATGQRVTLRCSPRSGDLSVYWYQQSLDQGLQFLIQYYNGEERAKGNILERFSAQQFPDLHSELNLSSLELGDSALYFCASSLGTGGANTEAFFGQGTRLTVV.

The rearrangement links TRBV12-5 to TRBJ2-1; 8 positions match TRBD2. The CDR3 covers 19 residues. The germline gives CDR1 LGHNT, CDR2 FRNRAP. With 3 bases clipped from V and 5 bases from J, the junction kept 18 bases outside the gene matches. DNA of the CDR3: TGTGCTAGTGGTTTAACCGCCCAGTGGGTAGCGGGGAGTCACAATGAGCAGTTCTTC. Protein product: CASGLTAQWVAGSHNEQFF.

This clone has just a few counts. The rearrangement uses TRBV2 and TRBJ1-6; 8 nucleotides align to TRBD1. This CDR3 is built from 16 residues. Germline-derived CDR1 and CDR2 are SNHLY and FYNNEI. Losses at the gene ends were 4 bases for V and 9 bases for J; bases not matched to a gene: 11. CDR3 sequence (DNA): TGTGCCAGCAGTGCTAGGACAGGGAGTGGGAGTTCACCCCTCCACTTT. Its translation is CASSARTGSGSSPLHF.

This chain links TRBV7-3 with TRBJ1-2, with D perhaps TRBD1 (6 bases). Germline loops: CDR1 SGHTA, CDR2 FQGTGA. Between the trimmed V and J ends, which lost 5 bases and 2 bases, there was a span of 12 bases. The CDR3 totals 14 residues. DNA of the CDR3: TGTGCCAGCAGCCGCGAGGGGGGGAACTATGGCTACACCTTC. It translates to CASSREGGNYGYTF.

The chain combines TRBV10-3 with TRBJ1-2, with D perhaps matching TRBD1 (6 bases). The V and J ends lost 0 bases and 6 bases respectively, with 14 bases between them. CDR1 and CDR2 from the germline V gene are ENHRY and SYGVKD. CDR3 length equals 15 residues. The CDR3 nucleotides are TGTGCCATCAGTGAGTCGTGGCAGGGGAGCGATGGCTACACCTTC. Translated: CAISESWQGSDGYTF.

The genes are TRBV19 and TRBJ1-4; 9 bases agree with TRBD1. Germline-derived CDR1 and CDR2 are LNHDA and SQIVND (reference sequence). The CDR3 is 15 residues long. The V and J ends lost 6 bases and 8 bases, in that order; junction bases with no gene match: 10. The CDR3 spells CASRSRTGEGEKLFF. For the CDR3, the DNA is TGTGCCAGTAGGTCACGGACAGGGGAGGGAGAAAAACTGTTTTTT.

This clone was found once. The chain links TRBV12-5 to TRBJ2-1, with D possibly being TRBD2 (5 bases). CDR1 LGHNT and CDR2 FRNRAP come from the germline V gene. V shed 7 bases and J shed 0 bases, with 13 bases lying between them. This CDR3 is 15 amino acids long. CDR3 residues: CASAPDLSSYNEQFF. The CDR3 coding sequence is TGTGCTAGTGCCCCGGACTTGAGCTCCTACAATGAGCAGTTCTTC.

This clone has just one count. The J gene is TRBJ2-4, the V gene TRBV6-1, with 9 nucleotides matching TRBD2. The V segment lost 1 base and the J segment 1 base; nucleotides outside the gene matches: 8. Germline V gene sequence: CDR1 MNHNS, CDR2 SASEGT. The CDR3 runs to 18 residues. The CDR3 nucleotides read TGTGCCAGCAGTGAAGGGCCAGCGGGGGGTGTCGCCAAAAACATTCAGTACTTC. Protein product: CASSEGPAGGVAKNIQYF.

The DNA of the CDR3 is TGCGCCAGCAGCCAAGAAGGGGACAGGGCGAACACTGAAGCTTTCTTT. This encodes CASSQEGDRANTEAFF. This sequence joins TRBV4-1 and TRBJ1-1; 9 bases agree with TRBD1. V was clipped by 0 bases and J by 1 base; unmatched bases: 3. Germline V lookup: CDR1 MGHRA, CDR2 YSYEKL. The CDR3 contains 16 residues.

For the CDR3, the DNA is TGTGCCAGCAGCCCACCCACAGCGAACAATGAGCAGTTCTTC. This sequence encodes CASSPPTANNEQFF. The chain combines TRBV7-9 with TRBJ2-1; D not certain. The germline CDR1 and CDR2 sequences are SEHNR and FQNEAQ (reference sequence). This CDR3 contains 14 residues. Deletions cut 5 bases from V and 5 bases from J, with 13 bases between.

The chain carries TRBV7-2 and TRBJ2-1; TRBD2 agrees at 14 bases. This CDR3 has 18 residues. The germline V gene has CDR1 SGHTA and CDR2 FQGNSA. J lost 7 bases, V lost 4 bases, and 12 bases had no gene match. This CDR3 reads CASSWILGTSGSKNEQFF. CDR3 sequence (DNA): TGTGCCAGCAGCTGGATTCTAGGGACTAGCGGGAGTAAGAATGAGCAGTTCTTC.

This clone was detected a few times. The chain has TRBV9 and TRBJ2-5; 7 bases line up with TRBD2. The CDR3 contains 17 residues. CDR1 is SGDLS and CDR2 is YYNGEE in the germline V gene. V trimming: 4 bases; J trimming: 5 bases; junction bases outside the gene matches: 17. As DNA, the CDR3 is TGTGCCAGCAGCCCCTCCTGGACTAGGATGTTGGAGGAGACCCAGTACTTC. Protein sequence: CASSPSWTRMLEETQYF.

CDR3 sequence: CASSQDGQGANTGELFF. The CDR3 nucleotides read TGCGCCAGCAGCCAAGACGGACAGGGGGCGAACACCGGGGAGCTGTTTTTT. The chain employs TRBV4-1 and TRBJ2-2, with TRBD1 matching 10 bases. This CDR3 spans 17 amino acids. After removal of 0 bases from V and 0 bases from J, the junction contained 1 base not matched to a gene. CDR1 is MGHRA, CDR2 YSYEKL, per germline.

The CDR3 sequence: CAWSKGLTEQYF. The CDR3 DNA reads TGTGCCTGGAGCAAGGGTCTCACCGAGCAGTACTTC. The rearrangement uses TRBV30 and TRBJ2-7; the D is unclear. V shed 3 bases and J shed 6 bases, with 12 bases lying between them. The CDR3 is 12 amino acids. Germline loops: CDR1 GTSNPN, CDR2 SVGIG (reference sequence).

This chain links TRBV9 with TRBJ2-2; D is uncertain. V dropped 1 base and J dropped 1 base, with 11 bases sitting between them. Germline V gene sequence: CDR1 SGDLS, CDR2 YYNGEE. The CDR3 contains 16 residues. As DNA, the CDR3 is TGTGCCAGCAGCGTAAATCACGGGTTGAACACCGGGGAGCTGTTTTTT. This translates into CASSVNHGLNTGELFF.

This chain uses TRBV5-6 with TRBJ2-3; perhaps TRBD1 as D (5 bases). Germline V gene lookup returns CDR1 SGHDT and CDR2 YYEEEE. The length of the CDR3 is 13 residues. Trimming left V 0 bases short and J 5 bases short, with 7 bases between. The CDR3 nucleotides are TGTGCCAGCAGCTTGGGTAGGGGAGATACGCAGTATTTT. Its translation: CASSLGRGDTQYF.